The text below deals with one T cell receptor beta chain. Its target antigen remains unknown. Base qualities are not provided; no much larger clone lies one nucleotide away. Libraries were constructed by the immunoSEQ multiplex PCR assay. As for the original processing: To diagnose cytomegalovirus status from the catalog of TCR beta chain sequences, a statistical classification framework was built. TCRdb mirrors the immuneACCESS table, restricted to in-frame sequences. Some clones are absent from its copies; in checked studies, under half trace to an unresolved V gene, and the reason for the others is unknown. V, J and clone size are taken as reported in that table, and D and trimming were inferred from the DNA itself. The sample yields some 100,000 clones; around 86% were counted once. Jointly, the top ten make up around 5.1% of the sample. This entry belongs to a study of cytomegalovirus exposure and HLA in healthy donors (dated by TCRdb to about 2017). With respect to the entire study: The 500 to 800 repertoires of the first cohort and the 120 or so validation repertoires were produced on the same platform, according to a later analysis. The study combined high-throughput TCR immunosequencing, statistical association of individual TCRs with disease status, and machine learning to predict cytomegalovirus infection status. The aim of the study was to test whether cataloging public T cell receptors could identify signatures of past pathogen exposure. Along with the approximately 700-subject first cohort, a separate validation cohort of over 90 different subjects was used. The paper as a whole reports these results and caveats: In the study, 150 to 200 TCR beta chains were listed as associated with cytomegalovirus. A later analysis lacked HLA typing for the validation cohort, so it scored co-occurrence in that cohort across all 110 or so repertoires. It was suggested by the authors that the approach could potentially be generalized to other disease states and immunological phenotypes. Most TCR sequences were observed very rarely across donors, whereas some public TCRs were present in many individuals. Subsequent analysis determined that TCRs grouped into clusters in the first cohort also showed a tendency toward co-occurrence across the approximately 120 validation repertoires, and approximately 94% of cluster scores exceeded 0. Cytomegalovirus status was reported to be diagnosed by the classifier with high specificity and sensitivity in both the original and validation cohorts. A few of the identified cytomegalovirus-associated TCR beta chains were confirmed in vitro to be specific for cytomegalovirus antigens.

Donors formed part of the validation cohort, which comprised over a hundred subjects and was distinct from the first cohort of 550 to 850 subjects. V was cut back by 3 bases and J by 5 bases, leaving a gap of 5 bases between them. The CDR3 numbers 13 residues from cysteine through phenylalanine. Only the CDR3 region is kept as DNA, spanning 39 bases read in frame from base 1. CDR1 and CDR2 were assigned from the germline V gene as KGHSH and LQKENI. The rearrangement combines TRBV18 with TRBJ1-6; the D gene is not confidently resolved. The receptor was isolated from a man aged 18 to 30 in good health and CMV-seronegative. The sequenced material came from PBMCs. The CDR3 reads CASSPSDNSPLHF. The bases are TGTGCCAGCTCACCCTCGGATAATTCACCCCTCCACTTT.